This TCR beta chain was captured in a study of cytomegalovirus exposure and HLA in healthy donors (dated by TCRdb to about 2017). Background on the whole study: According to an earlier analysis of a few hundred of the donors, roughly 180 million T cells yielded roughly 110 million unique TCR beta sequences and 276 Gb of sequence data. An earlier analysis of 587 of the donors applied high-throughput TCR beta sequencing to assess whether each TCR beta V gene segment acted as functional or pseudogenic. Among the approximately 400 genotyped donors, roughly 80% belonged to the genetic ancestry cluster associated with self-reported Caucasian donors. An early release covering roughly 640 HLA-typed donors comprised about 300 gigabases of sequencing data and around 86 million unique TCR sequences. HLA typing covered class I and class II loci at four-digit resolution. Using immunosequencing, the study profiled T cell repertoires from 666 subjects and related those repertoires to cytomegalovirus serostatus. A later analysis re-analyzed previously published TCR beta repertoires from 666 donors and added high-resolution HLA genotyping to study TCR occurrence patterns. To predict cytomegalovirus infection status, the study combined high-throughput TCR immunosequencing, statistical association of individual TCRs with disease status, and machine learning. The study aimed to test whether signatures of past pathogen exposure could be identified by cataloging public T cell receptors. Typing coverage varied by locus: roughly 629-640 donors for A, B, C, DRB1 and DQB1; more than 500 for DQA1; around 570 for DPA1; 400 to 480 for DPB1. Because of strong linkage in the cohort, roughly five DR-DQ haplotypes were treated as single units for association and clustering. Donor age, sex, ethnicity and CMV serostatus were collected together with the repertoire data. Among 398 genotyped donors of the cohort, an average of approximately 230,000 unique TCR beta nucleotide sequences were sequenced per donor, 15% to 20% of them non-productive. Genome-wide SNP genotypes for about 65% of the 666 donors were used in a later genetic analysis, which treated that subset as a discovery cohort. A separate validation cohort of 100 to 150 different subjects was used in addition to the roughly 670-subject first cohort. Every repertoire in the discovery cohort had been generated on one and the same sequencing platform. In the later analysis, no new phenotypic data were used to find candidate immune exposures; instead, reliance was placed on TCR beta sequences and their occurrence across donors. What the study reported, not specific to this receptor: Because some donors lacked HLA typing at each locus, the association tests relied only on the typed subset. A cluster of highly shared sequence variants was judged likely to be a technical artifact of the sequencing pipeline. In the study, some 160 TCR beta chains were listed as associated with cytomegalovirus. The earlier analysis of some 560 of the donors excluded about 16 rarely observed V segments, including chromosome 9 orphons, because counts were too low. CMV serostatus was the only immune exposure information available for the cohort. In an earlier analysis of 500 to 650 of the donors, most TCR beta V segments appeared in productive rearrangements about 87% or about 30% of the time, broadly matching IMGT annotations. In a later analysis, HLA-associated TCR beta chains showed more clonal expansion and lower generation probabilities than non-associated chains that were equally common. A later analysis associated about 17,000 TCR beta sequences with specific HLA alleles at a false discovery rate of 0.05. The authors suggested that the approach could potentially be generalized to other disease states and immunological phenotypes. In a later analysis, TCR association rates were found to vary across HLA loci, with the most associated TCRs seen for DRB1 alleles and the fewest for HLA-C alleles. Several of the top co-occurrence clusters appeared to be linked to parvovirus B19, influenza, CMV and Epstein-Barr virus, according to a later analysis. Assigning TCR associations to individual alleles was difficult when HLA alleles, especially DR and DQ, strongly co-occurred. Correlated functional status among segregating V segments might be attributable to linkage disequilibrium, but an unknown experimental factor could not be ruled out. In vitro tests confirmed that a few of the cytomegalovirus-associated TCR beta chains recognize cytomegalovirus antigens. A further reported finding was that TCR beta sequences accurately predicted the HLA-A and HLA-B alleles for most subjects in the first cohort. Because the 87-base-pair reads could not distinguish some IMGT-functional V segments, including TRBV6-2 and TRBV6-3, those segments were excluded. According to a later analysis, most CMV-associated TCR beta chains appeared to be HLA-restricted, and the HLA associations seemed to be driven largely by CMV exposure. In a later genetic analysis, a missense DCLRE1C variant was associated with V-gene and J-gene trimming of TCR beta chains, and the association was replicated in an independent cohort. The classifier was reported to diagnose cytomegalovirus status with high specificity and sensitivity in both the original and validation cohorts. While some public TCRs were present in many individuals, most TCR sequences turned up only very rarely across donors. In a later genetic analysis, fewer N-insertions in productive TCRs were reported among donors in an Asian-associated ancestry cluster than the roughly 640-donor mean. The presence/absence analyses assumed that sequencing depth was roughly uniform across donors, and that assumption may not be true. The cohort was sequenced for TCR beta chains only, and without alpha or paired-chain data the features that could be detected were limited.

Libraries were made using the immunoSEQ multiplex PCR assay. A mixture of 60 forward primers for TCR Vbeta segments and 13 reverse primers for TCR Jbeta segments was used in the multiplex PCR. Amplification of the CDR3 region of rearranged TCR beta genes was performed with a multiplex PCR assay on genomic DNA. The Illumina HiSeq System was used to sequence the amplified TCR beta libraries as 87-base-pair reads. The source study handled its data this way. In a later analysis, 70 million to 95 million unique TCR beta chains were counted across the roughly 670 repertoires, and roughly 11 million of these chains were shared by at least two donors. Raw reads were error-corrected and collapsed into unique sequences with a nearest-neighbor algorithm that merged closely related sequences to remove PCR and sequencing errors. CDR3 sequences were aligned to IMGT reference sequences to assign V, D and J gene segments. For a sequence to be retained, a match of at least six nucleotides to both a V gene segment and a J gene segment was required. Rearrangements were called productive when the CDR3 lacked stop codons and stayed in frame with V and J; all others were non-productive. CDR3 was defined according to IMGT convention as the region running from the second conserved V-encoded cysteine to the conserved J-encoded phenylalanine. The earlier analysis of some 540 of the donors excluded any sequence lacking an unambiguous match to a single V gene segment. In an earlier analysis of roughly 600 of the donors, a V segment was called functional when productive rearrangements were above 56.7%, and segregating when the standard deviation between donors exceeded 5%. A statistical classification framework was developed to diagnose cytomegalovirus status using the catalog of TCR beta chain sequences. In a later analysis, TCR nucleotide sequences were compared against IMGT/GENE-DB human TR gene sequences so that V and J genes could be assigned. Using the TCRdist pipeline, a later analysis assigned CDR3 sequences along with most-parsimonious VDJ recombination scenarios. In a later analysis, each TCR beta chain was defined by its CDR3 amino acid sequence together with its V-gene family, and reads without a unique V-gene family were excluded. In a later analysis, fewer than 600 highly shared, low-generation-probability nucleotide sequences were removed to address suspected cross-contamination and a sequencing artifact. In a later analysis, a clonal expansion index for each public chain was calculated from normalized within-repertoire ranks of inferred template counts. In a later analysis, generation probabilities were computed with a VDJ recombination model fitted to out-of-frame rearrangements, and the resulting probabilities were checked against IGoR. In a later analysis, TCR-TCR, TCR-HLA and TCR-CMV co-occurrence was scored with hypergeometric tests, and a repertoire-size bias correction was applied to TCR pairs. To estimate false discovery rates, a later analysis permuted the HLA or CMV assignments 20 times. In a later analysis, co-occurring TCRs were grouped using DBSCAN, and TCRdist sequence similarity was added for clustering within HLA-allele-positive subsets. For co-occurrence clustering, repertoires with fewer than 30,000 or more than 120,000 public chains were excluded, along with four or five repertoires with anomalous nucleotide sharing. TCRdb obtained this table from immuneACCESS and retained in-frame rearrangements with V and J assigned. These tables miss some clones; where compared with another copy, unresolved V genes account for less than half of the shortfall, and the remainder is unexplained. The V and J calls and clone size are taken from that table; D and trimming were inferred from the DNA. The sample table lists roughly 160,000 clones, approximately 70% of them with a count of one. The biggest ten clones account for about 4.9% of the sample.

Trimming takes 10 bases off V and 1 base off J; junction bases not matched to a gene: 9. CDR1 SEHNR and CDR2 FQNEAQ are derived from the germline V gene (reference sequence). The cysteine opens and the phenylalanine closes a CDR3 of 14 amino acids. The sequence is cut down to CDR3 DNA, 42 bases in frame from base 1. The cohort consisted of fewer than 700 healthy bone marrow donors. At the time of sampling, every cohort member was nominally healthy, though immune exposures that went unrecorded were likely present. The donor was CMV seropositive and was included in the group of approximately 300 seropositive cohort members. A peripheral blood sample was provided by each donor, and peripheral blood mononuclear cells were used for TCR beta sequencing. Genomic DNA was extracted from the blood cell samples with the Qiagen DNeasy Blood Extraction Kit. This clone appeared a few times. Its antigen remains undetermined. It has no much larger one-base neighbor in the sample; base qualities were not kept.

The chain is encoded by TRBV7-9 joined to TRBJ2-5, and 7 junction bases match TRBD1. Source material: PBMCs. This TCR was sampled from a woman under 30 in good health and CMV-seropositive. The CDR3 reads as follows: CATTTGMGQETQYF. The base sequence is TGTGCCACCACGACAGGGATGGGCCAAGAGACCCAGTACTTC.